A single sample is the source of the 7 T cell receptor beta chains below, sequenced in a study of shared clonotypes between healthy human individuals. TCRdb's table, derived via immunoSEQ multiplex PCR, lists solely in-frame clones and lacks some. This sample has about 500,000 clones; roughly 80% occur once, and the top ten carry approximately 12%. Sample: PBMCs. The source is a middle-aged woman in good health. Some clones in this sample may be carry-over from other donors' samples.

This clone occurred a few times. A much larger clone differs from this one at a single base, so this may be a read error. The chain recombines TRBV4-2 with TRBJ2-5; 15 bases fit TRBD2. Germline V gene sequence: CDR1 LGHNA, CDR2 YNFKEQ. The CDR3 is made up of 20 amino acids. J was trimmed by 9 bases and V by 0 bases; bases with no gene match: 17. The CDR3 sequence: CASSQDPLRTSGRDGEAQYF. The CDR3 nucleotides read TGTGCCAGCAGCCAAGATCCCCTGAGGACTAGCGGGAGGGATGGGGAGGCCCAGTACTTC.

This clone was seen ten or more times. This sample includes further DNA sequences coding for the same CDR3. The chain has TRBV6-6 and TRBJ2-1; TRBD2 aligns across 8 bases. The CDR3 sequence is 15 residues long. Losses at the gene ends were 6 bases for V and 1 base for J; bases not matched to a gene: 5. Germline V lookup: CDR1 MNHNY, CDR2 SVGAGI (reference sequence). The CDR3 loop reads CASSYERESYNEQFF. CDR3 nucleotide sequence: TGTGCCAGCAGCTACGAGCGGGAGTCCTACAATGAGCAGTTCTTC.

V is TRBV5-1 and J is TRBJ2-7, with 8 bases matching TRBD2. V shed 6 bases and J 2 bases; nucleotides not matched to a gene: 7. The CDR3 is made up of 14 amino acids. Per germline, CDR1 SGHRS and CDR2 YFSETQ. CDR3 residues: CASKDTSGAYEQYF. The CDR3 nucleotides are TGCGCCAGCAAGGATACTAGCGGAGCCTACGAGCAGTACTTC.

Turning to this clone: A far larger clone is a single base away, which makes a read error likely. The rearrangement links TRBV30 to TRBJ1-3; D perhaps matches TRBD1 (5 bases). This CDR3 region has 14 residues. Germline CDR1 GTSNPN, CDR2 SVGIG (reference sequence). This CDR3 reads CAWKSGRTGDTIYF. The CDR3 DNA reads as TGTGCCTGGAAGTCGGGGCGGACTGGAGACACCATATATTTT.

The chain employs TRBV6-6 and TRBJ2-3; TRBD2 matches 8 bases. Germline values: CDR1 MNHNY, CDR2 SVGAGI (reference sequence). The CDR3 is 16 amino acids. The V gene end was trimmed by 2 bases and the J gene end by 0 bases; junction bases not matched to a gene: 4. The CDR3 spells CASSYGVAGSTDTQYF. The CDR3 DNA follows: TGTGCCAGCAGTTACGGGGTAGCGGGGAGCACAGATACGCAGTATTTT.

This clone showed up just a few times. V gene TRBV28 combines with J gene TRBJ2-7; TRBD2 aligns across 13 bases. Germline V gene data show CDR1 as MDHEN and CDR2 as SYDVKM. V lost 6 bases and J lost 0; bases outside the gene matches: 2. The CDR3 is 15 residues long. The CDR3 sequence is CASRGTSGDSYEQYF. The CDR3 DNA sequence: TGTGCCAGCAGAGGGACTAGCGGGGACTCCTACGAGCAGTACTTC.

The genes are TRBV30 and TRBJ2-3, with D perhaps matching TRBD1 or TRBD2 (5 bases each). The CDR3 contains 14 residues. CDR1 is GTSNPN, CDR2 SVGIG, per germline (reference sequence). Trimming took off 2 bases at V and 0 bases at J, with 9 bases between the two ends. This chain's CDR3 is CAWSQGASTDTQYF. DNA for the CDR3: TGTGCCTGGAGTCAGGGAGCCAGCACAGATACGCAGTATTTT.